The sequence of this T cell receptor (beta chain) was determined in a study of metastatic and nonmetastatic thyroid tumors. At the level of the study: Malignant thyroid and benign thyroid patients provided blood and tumor or nodule tissue whose repertoires were compared. Findings and limits, study-wide: It was reported that TCR beta diversity was significantly higher in malignant thyroid tumors than benign nodules, in blood and tumor.

Patients underwent thyroid surgery, and none had received any treatment before it. The V end lost 0 bases, the J end lost 1 base, and 5 bases lay between the germline ends. The CDR3 runs 14 residues. Germline lookup yields CDR1 SGHNT and CDR2 YYREEE (reference sequence). This clone was seen many times. The target antigen is unknown. Per the original methods: In papillary thyroid cancer, a distant-metastasis classifier was built using CDR3 differences across clinicopathological groups. Via MiXCR, TCRdb re-called the PCR reads. What appears here as the V and J calls and clone size reflects TCRdb's work, not the paper's. Found here are some 28,000 clones, over 15% of them singletons; the top ten hold 3.5% to 4.5%.

The rearrangement links TRBV5-4 to TRBJ2-4, with a weak D call TRBD1 (5 bases). This receptor was identified in a female donor with papillary thyroid cancer or a benign thyroid nodule (not recorded which). Some clones in this sample may be carry-over from other donors' samples. Sequencing used blood. The CDR3 loop is CASSLGQAKNIQYF. CDR3 in DNA: TGTGCCAGCAGCTTGGGACAGGCCAAAAACATTCAGTACTTC.